Below, 27 T cell receptor beta chains from the same sample are listed, as sequenced in a study of neurological immune-mediated disorders. TCRdb re-analysed the 5' RACE reads in MiXCR, keeping a single row per CDR3 protein. The sample has some 20,000 distinct CDR3 sequences; 7.5% are singletons. The sequencing input was CD8+ T cells from blood. The origin of the receptors is a woman under 40 with HTLV-1-associated myelopathy (HAM/TSP).

This clonotype was detected ten times or more. V usage is TRBV3-1 and J usage is TRBJ2-1; tentatively, D is TRBD1 or TRBD2 (5 bases each). The CDR3 has 18 residues. The germline V gene encodes CDR1 LGHDT and CDR2 YNNKEL (reference sequence). Trimming stripped 0 bases from V and 5 bases from J, with 20 bases between. The CDR3 region has the DNA TGTGCCAGCAGCCAAGATGGGCCAGGGTCGGAGGTTAACAATGAGCAGTTCTTC. Protein: CASSQDGPGSEVNNEQFF.

This clonotype was detected ten times or more. The CDR3 nucleotides read TGTGCCAGCAGCTTGAGGGTATGCGGGGCCAACGTCCTGACTTTC. This sequence encodes CASSLRVCGANVLTF. The rearrangement uses TRBV7-2 and TRBJ2-6; possibly TRBD2 for D (5 bases). Between the trimmed V and J ends, which lost 3 bases and 4 bases, there was a span of 10 bases. Germline V lookup: CDR1 SGHTA, CDR2 FQGNSA. The CDR3 has 15 residues.

In its sample, this clonotype was seen many times. DNA for the CDR3: TGTGCCAGCAGTACAGGATATAGCAATCAGCCCCAGCATTTT. Translated: CASSTGYSNQPQHF. The chain recombines TRBV9 with TRBJ1-5; D is possibly TRBD1 (5 bases). Trimming took off 5 bases at V and 0 bases at J, with 9 bases between the two ends. CDR1 and CDR2 from the germline V gene are SGDLS and YYNGEE. This CDR3 has 14 residues.

This clonotype was picked up many times. The rearrangement links TRBV12-3 or TRBV12-4 to TRBJ1-5; D gene ambiguous. The CDR3 totals 14 residues. V lost 4 bases, J lost 5 bases, and 12 bases lay in between. The chain's CDR3 is CASSSEGKDQPQHF. The CDR3 nucleotides are TGTGCCAGCAGTTCAGAAGGGAAAGATCAGCCCCAGCATTTT.

The table lists this clonotype with many counts. This chain links TRBV6-5 with TRBJ1-1; no reliable D call. The germline V and J ends were trimmed by 0 bases and 0 bases, with 8 bases remaining between them. This CDR3 comprises 15 residues. CDR1 is MNHEY and CDR2 is SVGAGI in the germline V gene. CDR3 nucleotides: TGTGCCAGCAGTTACTCGCACAGCATGAACACTGAAGCTTTCTTT. Translated: CASSYSHSMNTEAFF.

The table lists this clonotype with many counts. The V and J genes are TRBV29-1 and TRBJ2-1; 7 bases agree with TRBD2. Germline V gives CDR1 SQVTM, CDR2 ANQGSEA. Trimming cost V 0 bases and J 4 bases; bases outside gene matches: 3. CDR3 length: 14 amino acids. The CDR3 protein is CSVEEGRGYNEQFF. The CDR3 DNA reads as TGCAGCGTTGAAGAGGGGCGGGGGTACAATGAGCAGTTCTTC.

With regard to this clonotype: Being one base from a much bigger clone, this may be a read error. This chain links TRBV3-1 with TRBJ2-7; 8 bases agree with TRBD1. This CDR3 spans 15 amino acids. CDR1 LGHDT and CDR2 YNNKEL come from the germline V gene (reference sequence). CDR3 amino acids: CVSSPGQGQGYEQYF. The CDR3 nucleotides read TGTGTCAGCAGCCCTGGACAGGGTCAAGGATACGAGCAGTACTTC.

By share, this clonotype counts as large. J is TRBJ1-2 and V is TRBV10-2; no definite D call. CDR1 is WSHSY and CDR2 is SAAADI in the germline V gene. The CDR3 contains 13 residues. The germline V and J ends were trimmed by 0 bases and 4 bases, with 6 bases remaining between them. The CDR3, as DNA: TGCGCCAGCAGTGAGTCGGAGGTCTATGGCTACACCTTC. Translation: CASSESEVYGYTF.

The chain carries TRBV12-2 and TRBJ2-7; the D call in the table, TRBD1, was not verified against the DNA. TRBV12-2 is a documented pseudogene. This CDR3 is 15 amino acids long. CDR3 sequence: CASRPADRPSYEQYF. In DNA form, the CDR3 reads TGTGCAAGTCGCCCAGCAGACAGGCCCTCCTACGAGCAGTACTTC.

Ten or more counts support this clonotype. This chain connects TRBV12-5 to TRBJ2-1; D is ambiguous. From germline, CDR1 is LGHNT and CDR2 FRNRAP. The CDR3 runs 16 residues. V lost 0 bases and J lost 5, with 14 bases in between. CDR3 in DNA: TGTGCTAGTGGTTTGGTAGTAAGTGTCCTAAACAATGAGCAGTTCTTC. Its protein is CASGLVVSVLNNEQFF.

This chain connects TRBV6-6 to TRBJ1-5; D ambiguous. CDR1 is MNHNY and CDR2 is SVGAGI in the germline V gene (reference sequence). The CDR3 contains 17 residues. The germline V and J ends were trimmed by 5 bases and 14 bases, with 31 bases remaining between them. CDR3 protein: CASSQYPEQVSNQTKHF. CDR3 sequence (DNA): TGTGCCAGCAGTCAATACCCGGAGCAGGTTAGCAATCAGACCAAGCATTTT.

This clonotype was seen repeatedly, ten times or more. The V and J genes are TRBV29-1 and TRBJ2-5; 12 bases match TRBD1. CDR1 is SQVTM and CDR2 is ANQGSEA in the germline V gene. This CDR3 has 15 residues. Trimming removed 3 bases from V and 1 base from J; junction bases left unmatched: 3. CDR3 loop: CSVEGQGAFQETQYF. DNA of the CDR3: TGCAGCGTTGAGGGACAGGGGGCTTTCCAAGAGACCCAGTACTTC.

This clonotype was seen at least ten times. The DNA of the CDR3 is TGCGCCAGCAGCTTGGCAAGCGGGGTGAGTGAGCAGTTCTTC. Protein product: CASSLASGVSEQFF. This rearrangement joins TRBV5-1 to TRBJ2-1, with 7 nucleotides matching TRBD2. This CDR3 has 14 amino acids. Trimming at V came to 0 bases and at J to 9 bases, leaving 6 bases not matched to a gene. Germline V gene data show CDR1 as SGHRS and CDR2 as YFSETQ.

The chain employs TRBV20-1 and TRBJ1-1, with 9 bases matching TRBD1. The CDR3 sequence is 14 residues long. V shed 1 base and J 3 bases; nucleotides not matched to a gene: 3. Germline lookup yields CDR1 DFQATT and CDR2 SNEGSKA (reference sequence). The CDR3 DNA sequence: TGCAGTGCTAGAGGTGGACAGGGGTACACTGAAGCTTTCTTT. As protein: CSARGGQGYTEAFF.

This clonotype occurred many times. As DNA, the CDR3 is TGCGCCAGCAGCGGATACAGCACCGGGGAGCTGTTTTTT. This sequence encodes CASSGYSTGELFF. V is TRBV5-1 and J is TRBJ2-2, with no clear D. The CDR3 is 13 amino acids. From germline, CDR1 is SGHRS and CDR2 YFSETQ. V was shortened by 4 bases and J by 4 bases, with 8 bases between the two germline ends.

This clonotype showed up many times. This chain links TRBV9 with TRBJ1-1; D is perhaps TRBD1 (5 bases). There are 15 residues in the CDR3. Germline CDR1 is SGDLS and CDR2 is YYNGEE. V was trimmed by 0 bases and J by 7 bases, leaving 16 bases between them. The CDR3: CASSVEYSGGSEAFF. Written as DNA, the CDR3 is TGTGCCAGCAGCGTAGAGTACTCCGGGGGAAGTGAAGCTTTCTTT. Using reference TRBV9 and TRBJ1-1 for the parts outside the CDR3, the full variable domain is DSGVTQTPKHLITATGQRVTLRCSPRSGDLSVYWYQQSLDQGLQFLIQYYNGEERAKGNILERFSAQQFPDLHSELNLSSLELGDSALYFCASSVEYSGGSEAFFGQGTRLTVV.

At least ten counts were recorded for this clonotype. V usage is TRBV20-1 and J usage is TRBJ1-2; 9 nucleotides line up with TRBD1. Germline V gene lookup returns CDR1 DFQATT and CDR2 SNEGSKA (reference sequence). The CDR3 loop spans 19 amino acids. Trimming at V came to 3 bases and at J to 5 bases, leaving 22 bases not matched to a gene. CDR3 in amino acids: CSASNRGLGPESINYGYTF. The DNA for the CDR3 is TGCAGTGCTAGCAACAGGGGGCTCGGCCCAGAGTCGATTAATTATGGCTACACCTTC.

This clonotype occurred many times. This sequence joins TRBV25-1 and TRBJ2-2; 10 bases are shared with TRBD1. CDR1 and CDR2 (germline): MGHDK, SYGVNS. V dropped 1 base and J dropped 6; count of bases not matched to a gene: 17. This CDR3 is 20 amino acids long. DNA for the CDR3: TGTGCCAGCAGTGAATTAGGGGACAGGGGCGCGAGTTGGGAGGCCGGGGAGCTGTTTTTT. Protein: CASSELGDRGASWEAGELFF. The entire variable domain, with the rest obtained from reference TRBV25-1 and TRBJ2-2, is as follows: EADIYQTPRYLVIGTGKKITLECSQTMGHDKMYWYQQDPGMELHLIHYSYGVNSTEKGDLSSESTVSRIRTEHFPLTLESARPSHTSQYLCASSELGDRGASWEAGELFFGEGSRLTVL.

This clonotype was detected ten times or more. The rearrangement joins TRBV20-1 to TRBJ2-7, with 8 positions matching TRBD2. This CDR3 region has 12 residues. CDR1 DFQATT and CDR2 SNEGSKA come from the germline V gene (reference sequence). The ends lost 3 bases at V and 3 bases at J; junction bases unmatched: 1. CDR3 amino acids: CSASLAGYEQYF. The CDR3 DNA sequence: TGCAGTGCTAGTCTAGCGGGCTACGAGCAGTACTTC.

At least ten counts were recorded for this clonotype. J is TRBJ2-3 and V is TRBV7-9, with 7 bases aligning to TRBD2. V gave up 6 bases and J gave up 6 bases; unmatched junction bases: 9. The CDR3 length is 14 residues. Looked up from germline, CDR1 is SEHNR and CDR2 is FQNEAQ (reference sequence). The CDR3 loop reads CASRPLLGGDTQYF. The CDR3 DNA sequence: TGTGCCAGCAGACCTCTATTGGGGGGGGATACGCAGTATTTT.

The table lists this clonotype with many counts. The chain recombines TRBV3-1 with TRBJ2-7, with D perhaps TRBD1 or TRBD2 (5 bases each). CDR1 and CDR2 (germline): LGHDT, YNNKEL (reference sequence). Trimming removed 0 bases at V and 1 base at J, with 16 bases between. The CDR3 loop spans 17 amino acids. The CDR3 region is CASSQDEGTYNSYEQYF. CDR3 nucleotide sequence: TGTGCCAGCAGCCAAGATGAAGGGACCTATAATTCCTACGAGCAGTACTTC.

This clonotype was found many times. The V and J genes are TRBV20-1 and TRBJ1-2; D is unresolved. The CDR3 consists of 16 residues. V was cut by 0 bases and J by 0 bases, with 14 bases left in between. Germline CDR1 DFQATT, CDR2 SNEGSKA (reference sequence). CDR3 bases: TGCAGTGCTAGAGATGTGGCCGGCTTAGCTAACTATGGCTACACCTTC. It yields the protein CSARDVAGLANYGYTF.

This clonotype was detected many times. The gene calls are TRBV29-1 and TRBJ2-7, with 10 nucleotides matching TRBD1. Germline CDR1 SQVTM, CDR2 ANQGSEA. The CDR3 has 12 amino acids. Unmatched junction bases numbered 6, after V lost 6 bases and J lost 7 bases. CDR3 DNA: TGCAGCGTCGACAGGGGGCGAGGAGAGCAGTACTTC. Translation: CSVDRGRGEQYF.

This clonotype appeared many times. This chain links TRBV30 with TRBJ2-3; the match to TRBD2 covers 8 bases. The CDR3 length is 15 residues. Germline V gene lookup returns CDR1 GTSNPN and CDR2 SVGIG (reference sequence). V dropped 2 bases and J dropped 1; count of bases not matched to a gene: 5. The CDR3 region is CAWSPLTSGTDTQYF. The CDR3, as DNA: TGTGCCTGGAGTCCATTGACTAGCGGCACAGATACGCAGTATTTT.

This clonotype was recorded many times. The chain links TRBV3-1 to TRBJ2-3; no firm D call. V was shortened by 2 bases and J by 5 bases, with 14 bases between the two germline ends. The CDR3 sequence is 15 residues long. The germline V gene has CDR1 LGHDT and CDR2 YNNKEL (reference sequence). The DNA for the CDR3 is TGTGCCAGCAGCCAAACTATGCTCGTTGGAGATACGCAGTATTTT. Residues: CASSQTMLVGDTQYF.

This clonotype has ten or more counts. This chain uses TRBV19 with TRBJ2-7, with D perhaps being TRBD1 or TRBD2 (5 bases each). The CDR3 totals 14 residues. The germline V gene encodes CDR1 LNHDA and CDR2 SQIVND (reference sequence). The V end was cut by 7 bases, the J end by 2 bases, with 15 bases between. DNA of the CDR3: TGTGCCAGTACCCCGAGGGGTACCCCCTACGAGCAGTACTTC. Protein sequence: CASTPRGTPYEQYF. Variable domain in full (rest from reference TRBV19 and TRBJ2-7): DGGITQSPKYLFRKEGQNVTLSCEQNLNHDAMYWYRQDPGQGLRLIYYSQIVNDFQKGDIAEGYSVSREKKESFPLTVTSAQKNPTAFYLCASTPRGTPYEQYFGPGTRLTVT.

This clonotype occurred many times. The gene calls are TRBV7-6 and TRBJ1-1; D gene unclear. The CDR3 covers 15 residues. The V gene's germline CDR1 is SGHVS and CDR2 FNYEAQ. The germline V and J ends were trimmed by 4 bases and 5 bases, with 17 bases remaining between them. This CDR3 reads CASSSAGSLSTEAFF. DNA for the CDR3: TGTGCCAGCAGCTCGGCTGGTAGTCTCTCGACTGAAGCTTTCTTT.